The source of this TCR beta chain is a study of human T cells and chemical hapten exposure. At the level of the study: Largely, small differences in pooled library volume made per-sample TCR yields vary.

TCRdb reprocessed the RACE reads with MiXCR, giving one entry per CDR3 protein. The table lists about 190,000 distinct CDR3 sequences, more than 20% of them singletons, with about 2.3% in the top ten. Time point indicated: patch test 3, about 24 weeks after DPC sensitization. Regarding treatment: therapeutic diphenylcyclopropenone sensitization with weekly scalp DPC. Unfractionated whole blood yielded total RNA. CDR1 is SGHTA, CDR2 FQGTGA, per germline. The CDR3 is 11 residues long. V dropped 5 bases and J dropped 10 bases, with 9 bases sitting between them. This clonotype was recorded a few times. Its antigen is not identified. General study results and limits: Correlating positively with patch test score were the PT1 expanded TCR counts.

The chain recombines TRBV7-3 with TRBJ2-1; weak D call: TRBD1 (5 bases). The source is a woman in her forties with alopecia areata. Some clones in this sample may be carry-over from other donors' samples. Sequencing used whole blood, obtained in connection with sensitization to the hapten diphenylcyclopropenone (DPC). Here the CDR3 DNA reads TGTGCCAGCAGCCTCGACAGCGAGCAGTTCTTC. Its translation is CASSLDSEQFF.